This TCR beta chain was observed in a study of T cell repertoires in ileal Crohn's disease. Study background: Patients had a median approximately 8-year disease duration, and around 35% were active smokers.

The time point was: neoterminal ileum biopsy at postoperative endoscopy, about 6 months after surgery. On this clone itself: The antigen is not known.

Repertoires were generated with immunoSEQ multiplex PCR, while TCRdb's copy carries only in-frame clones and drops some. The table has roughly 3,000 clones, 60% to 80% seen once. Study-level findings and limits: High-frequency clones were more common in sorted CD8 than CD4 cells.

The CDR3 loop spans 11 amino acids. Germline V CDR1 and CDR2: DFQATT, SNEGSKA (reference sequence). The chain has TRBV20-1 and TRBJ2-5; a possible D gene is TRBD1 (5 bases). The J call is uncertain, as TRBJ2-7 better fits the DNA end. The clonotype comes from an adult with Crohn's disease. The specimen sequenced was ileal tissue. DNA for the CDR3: TGCAGTGCTAGATGGGGCAACGAGCAGTACTTC. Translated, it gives CSARWGNEQYF.